The clone carrying this T cell receptor (beta chain) has more than one count but fewer than ten. Its antigen remains unidentified. The length of the CDR3 is 12 residues. From germline, CDR1 is SGHAT and CDR2 FQDESV (reference sequence). V shed 3 bases and J shed 1 base, with 3 bases lying between them. This sample stems from a study of beta chain features in type 1 diabetes. Study conclusions and caveats: Among patients with Type 1 diabetes, TCRB CDR3s were moderately but significantly shorter in every one of the four CD4+ subsets. In comparison with healthy donors, patients had naive, central memory and Treg TCRB repertoires that appeared more similar.

Reverse transcribing all isolated RNA meant expressed TCRB transcripts were sequenced. Naive, central memory and regulatory T cell samples yielded about 3.57 million reads on average. The protocol was immunoSEQ multiplex PCR, while the TCRdb copy is restricted to in-frame clones and leaves out a portion. The sample includes hundreds of thousands of clones, around 15% of them seen just once. Specimen: naive CD4+ T cells from blood. The sequence came from a man aged 18 to 29 with type 1 diabetes. The V and J genes are TRBV11-1 and TRBJ1-1; no firm D call. The CDR3 loop reads CASSFRNTEAFF. The CDR3 DNA reads TGTGCCAGCAGCTTCAGGAACACTGAAGCTTTCTTT. Combining the CDR3 with reference TRBV11-1 and TRBJ1-1 gives the whole variable domain EAEVAQSPRYKITEKSQAVAFWCDPISGHATLYWYRQILGQGPELLVQFQDESVVDDSQLPKDRFSAERLKGVDSTLKIQPAELGDSAMYLCASSFRNTEAFFGQGTRLTVV.